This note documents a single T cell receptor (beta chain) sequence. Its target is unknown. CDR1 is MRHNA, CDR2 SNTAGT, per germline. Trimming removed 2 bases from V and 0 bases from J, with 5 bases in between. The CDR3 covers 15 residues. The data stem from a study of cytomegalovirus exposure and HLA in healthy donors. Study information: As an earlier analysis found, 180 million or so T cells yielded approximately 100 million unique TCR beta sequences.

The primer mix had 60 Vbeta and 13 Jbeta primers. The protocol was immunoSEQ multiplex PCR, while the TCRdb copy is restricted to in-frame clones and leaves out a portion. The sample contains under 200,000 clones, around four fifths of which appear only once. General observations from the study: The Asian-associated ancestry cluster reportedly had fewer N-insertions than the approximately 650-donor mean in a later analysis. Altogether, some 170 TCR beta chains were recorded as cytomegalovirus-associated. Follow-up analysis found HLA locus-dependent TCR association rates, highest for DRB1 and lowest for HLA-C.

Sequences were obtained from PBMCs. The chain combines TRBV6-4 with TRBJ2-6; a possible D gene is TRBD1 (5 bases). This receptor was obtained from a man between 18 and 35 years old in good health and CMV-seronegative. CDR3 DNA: TGTGCCAGCAGTGACAGGGGCTCTGGGGCCAACGTCCTGACTTTC. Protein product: CASSDRGSGANVLTF.